The sequence of this T cell receptor (beta chain) was determined in a study of OX40 agonist ivuxolimab in advanced cancers. Across the study: Ivuxolimab is an agonistic anti-OX40 (CD134) antibody, and patients were treated with it.

The CDR3 is 14 amino acids. Germline CDR1 is SGDLS and CDR2 is YYNGEE. Trimming cost V 3 bases and J 7 bases; bases outside gene matches: 3. TCRdb's copy holds only in-frame clones and misses some; the assay was immunoSEQ multiplex PCR. The sample yields about 37,000 clones, around 73% seen once. It was autoimmune disease history or systemic immunosuppression that excluded patients. This chain joins TRBV9 and TRBJ2-1, with TRBD2 matching 11 bases. Sample: CD4+ or CD8+ T cells sorted from blood, taken in a trial of the OX40 agonist ivuxolimab. This TCR was sampled from an adult with an advanced solid tumor such as melanoma, head and neck, liver or kidney cancer. The CDR3 here is CASSASGGWNEQFF. The CDR3 DNA reads TGTGCCAGCAGCGCTAGCGGGGGGTGGAATGAGCAGTTCTTC.